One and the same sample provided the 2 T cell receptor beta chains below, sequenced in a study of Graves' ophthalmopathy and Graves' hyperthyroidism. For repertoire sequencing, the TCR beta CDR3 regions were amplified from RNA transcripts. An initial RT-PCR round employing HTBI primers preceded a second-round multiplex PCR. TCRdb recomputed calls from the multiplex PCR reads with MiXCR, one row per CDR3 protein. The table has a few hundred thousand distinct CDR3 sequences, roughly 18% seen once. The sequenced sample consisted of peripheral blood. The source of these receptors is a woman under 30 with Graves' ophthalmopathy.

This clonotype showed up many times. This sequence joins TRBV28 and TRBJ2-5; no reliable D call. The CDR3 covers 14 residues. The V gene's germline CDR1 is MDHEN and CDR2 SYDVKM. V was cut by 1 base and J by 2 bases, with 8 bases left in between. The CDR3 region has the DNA TGTGCCAGCAGTTTATTTGCAAATCAAGAGACCCAGTACTTC. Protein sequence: CASSLFANQETQYF.

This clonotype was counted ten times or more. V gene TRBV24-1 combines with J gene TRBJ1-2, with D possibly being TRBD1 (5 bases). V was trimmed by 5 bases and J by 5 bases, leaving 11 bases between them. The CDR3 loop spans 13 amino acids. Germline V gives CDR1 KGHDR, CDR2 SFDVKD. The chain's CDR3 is CATSGQGEYGYTF. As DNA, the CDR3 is TGTGCCACCAGTGGCCAGGGAGAATATGGCTACACCTTC.